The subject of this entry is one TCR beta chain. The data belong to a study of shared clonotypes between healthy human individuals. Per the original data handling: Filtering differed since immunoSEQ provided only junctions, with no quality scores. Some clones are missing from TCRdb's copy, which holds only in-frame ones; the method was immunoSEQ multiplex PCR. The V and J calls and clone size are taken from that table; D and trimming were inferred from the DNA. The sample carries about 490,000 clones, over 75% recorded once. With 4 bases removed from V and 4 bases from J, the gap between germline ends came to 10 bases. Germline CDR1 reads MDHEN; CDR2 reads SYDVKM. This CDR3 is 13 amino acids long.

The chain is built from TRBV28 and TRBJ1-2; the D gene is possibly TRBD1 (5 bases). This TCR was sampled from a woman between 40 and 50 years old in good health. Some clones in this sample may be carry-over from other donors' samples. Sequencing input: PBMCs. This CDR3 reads CASSSDGAYGYTF. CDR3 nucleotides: TGTGCCAGCAGTTCGGACGGGGCCTATGGCTACACCTTC.